These 5 T cell receptor beta chains share one sample of origin, sequenced in a study of cytomegalovirus exposure and HLA in healthy donors. Researchers ran the PCR with 60 Vbeta and 13 Jbeta primers. Using immunoSEQ multiplex PCR, the repertoire was profiled, and TCRdb retains in-frame clones only, with some absent. The sample includes under 80,000 clones, over 70% seen only once; the top ten take 5.5% to 8.5%. The sequencing input was PBMCs. All receptors derive from a woman in her thirties or forties in good health and CMV-seronegative.

J is TRBJ1-5 and V is TRBV4-2, with unresolved D. Germline V gene sequence: CDR1 LGHNA, CDR2 YNFKEQ. The CDR3 length is 14 residues. V dropped 2 bases and J dropped 5 bases, with 10 bases sitting between them. CDR3 nucleotides: TGTGCCAGCAGCCAATCCCGGGATTATCAGCCCCAGCATTTT. It translates to CASSQSRDYQPQHF.

This clone appeared a few times. The chain joins TRBV7-9 to TRBJ2-5; a possible D gene is TRBD2 (6 bases). The germline gives CDR1 SEHNR, CDR2 FQNEAQ (reference sequence). With 4 bases removed from V and 4 bases from J, the gap between germline ends came to 13 bases. The CDR3 extends over 14 amino acids. The CDR3 loop reads CASSSPTRGETQYF. The DNA for the CDR3 is TGTGCCAGCAGCTCGCCGACTAGGGGAGAGACCCAGTACTTC.

This chain joins TRBV25-1 and TRBJ1-2, with D tentatively TRBD1 (6 bases). The germline gives CDR1 MGHDK, CDR2 SYGVNS. The V end was cut by 5 bases, the J end by 6 bases, with 19 bases between. This CDR3 has 15 residues. CDR3 DNA sequence: TGTGCCAGCAGTCGGGGGGGCGAACTTCTAAATGGCTACACCTTC. This sequence encodes CASSRGGELLNGYTF.

V and J are TRBV27 and TRBJ2-5, with a possible D match to TRBD2 (6 bases). The V end was cut by 4 bases, the J end by 7 bases, with 16 bases between. This CDR3 is 14 amino acids long. Germline CDR1 reads MNHEY; CDR2 reads SMNVEV (reference sequence). CDR3 sequence: CASSSRDVGGTQYF. The DNA of the CDR3 is TGTGCCAGCAGTTCCCGGGACGTCGGGGGGACCCAGTACTTC.

V is TRBV28 and J is TRBJ1-1, with TRBD1 matching over 8 bases. The V gene end was trimmed by 6 bases and the J gene end by 5 bases; junction bases not matched to a gene: 8. This CDR3 region has 14 residues. Germline V gene lookup returns CDR1 MDHEN and CDR2 SYDVKM. The CDR3, as DNA: TGTGCCAGCAGCCCTACAGGGGGACGGACTGAAGCTTTCTTT. This encodes CASSPTGGRTEAFF.